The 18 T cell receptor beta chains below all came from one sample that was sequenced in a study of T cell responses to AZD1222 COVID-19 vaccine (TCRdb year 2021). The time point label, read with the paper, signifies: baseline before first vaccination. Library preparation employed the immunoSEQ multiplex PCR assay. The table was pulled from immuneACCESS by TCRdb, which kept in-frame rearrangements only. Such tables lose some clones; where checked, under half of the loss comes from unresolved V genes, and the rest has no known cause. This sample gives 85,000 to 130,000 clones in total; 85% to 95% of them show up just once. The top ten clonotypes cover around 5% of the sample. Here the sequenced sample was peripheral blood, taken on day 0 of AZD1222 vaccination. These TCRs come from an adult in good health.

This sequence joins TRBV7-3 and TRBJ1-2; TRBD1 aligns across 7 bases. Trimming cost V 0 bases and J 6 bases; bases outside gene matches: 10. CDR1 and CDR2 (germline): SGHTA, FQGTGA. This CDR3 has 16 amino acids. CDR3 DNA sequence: TGTGCCAGCAGCTTAACGGGAGGGGGCGGGCTCAATGGCTACACCTTC. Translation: CASSLTGGGGLNGYTF.

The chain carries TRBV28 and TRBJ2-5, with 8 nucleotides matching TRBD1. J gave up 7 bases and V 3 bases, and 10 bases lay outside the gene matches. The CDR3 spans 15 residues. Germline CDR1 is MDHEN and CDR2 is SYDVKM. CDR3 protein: CASSFWTGKEGTQYF. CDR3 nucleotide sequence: TGTGCCAGCAGTTTCTGGACAGGGAAAGAGGGGACCCAGTACTTC.

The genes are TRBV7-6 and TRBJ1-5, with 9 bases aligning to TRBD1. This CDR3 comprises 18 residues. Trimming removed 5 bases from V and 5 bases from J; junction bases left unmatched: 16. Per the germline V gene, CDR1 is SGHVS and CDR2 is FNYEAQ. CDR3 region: CASSQRIPGQGRHQPQHF. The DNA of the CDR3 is TGTGCCAGCAGCCAACGAATCCCGGGACAGGGTAGGCATCAGCCCCAGCATTTT.

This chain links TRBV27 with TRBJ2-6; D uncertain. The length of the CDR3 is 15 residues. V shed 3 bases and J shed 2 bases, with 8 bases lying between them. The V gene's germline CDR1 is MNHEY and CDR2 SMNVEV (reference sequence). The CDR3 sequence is CASSLDLAGANVLTF. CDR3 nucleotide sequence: TGTGCCAGCAGTTTGGACCTGGCTGGGGCCAACGTCCTGACTTTC.

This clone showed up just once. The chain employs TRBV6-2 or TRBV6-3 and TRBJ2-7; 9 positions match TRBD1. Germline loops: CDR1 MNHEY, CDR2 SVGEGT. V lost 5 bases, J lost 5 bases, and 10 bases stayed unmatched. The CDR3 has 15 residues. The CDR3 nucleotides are TGTGCCAGCAGTATCTCCGGGACAGGGTCCCACGAGCAGTACTTC. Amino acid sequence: CASSISGTGSHEQYF.

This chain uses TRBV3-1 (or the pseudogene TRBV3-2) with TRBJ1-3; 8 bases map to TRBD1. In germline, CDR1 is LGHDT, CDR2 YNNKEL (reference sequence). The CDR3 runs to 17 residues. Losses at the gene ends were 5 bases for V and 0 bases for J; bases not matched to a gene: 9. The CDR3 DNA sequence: TGTGCCAGCAGCGCAGGACAGGGACGGGCCTCTGGAAACACCATATATTTT. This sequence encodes CASSAGQGRASGNTIYF.

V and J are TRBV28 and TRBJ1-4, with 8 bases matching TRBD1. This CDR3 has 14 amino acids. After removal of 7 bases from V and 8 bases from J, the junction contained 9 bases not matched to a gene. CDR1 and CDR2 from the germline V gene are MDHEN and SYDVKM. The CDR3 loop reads CASTRTGGSEKLFF. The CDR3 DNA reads TGTGCCAGCACCCGAACAGGGGGGTCGGAAAAACTGTTTTTT.

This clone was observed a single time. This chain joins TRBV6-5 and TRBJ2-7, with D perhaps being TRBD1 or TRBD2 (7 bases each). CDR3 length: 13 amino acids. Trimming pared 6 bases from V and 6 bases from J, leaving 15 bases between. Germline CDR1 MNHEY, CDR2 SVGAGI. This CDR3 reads CASSGTRGGEQYF. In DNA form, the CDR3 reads TGTGCCAGCAGCGGAACCAGGGGGGGCGAGCAGTACTTC.

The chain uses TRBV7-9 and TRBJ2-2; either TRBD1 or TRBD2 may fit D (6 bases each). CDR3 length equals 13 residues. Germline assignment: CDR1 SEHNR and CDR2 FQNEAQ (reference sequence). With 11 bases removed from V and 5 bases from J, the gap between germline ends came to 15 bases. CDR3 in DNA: TGTGCCGAGGGGGGACTCCAAACCGGGGAGCTGTTTTTT. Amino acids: CAEGGLQTGELFF.

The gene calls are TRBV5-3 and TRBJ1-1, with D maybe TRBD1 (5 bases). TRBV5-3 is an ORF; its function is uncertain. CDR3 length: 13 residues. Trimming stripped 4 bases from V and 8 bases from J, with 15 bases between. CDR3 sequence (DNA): TGTGCCAGAAGCCCTGGACATATTACAGAAGCTTTCTTT. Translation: CARSPGHITEAFF.

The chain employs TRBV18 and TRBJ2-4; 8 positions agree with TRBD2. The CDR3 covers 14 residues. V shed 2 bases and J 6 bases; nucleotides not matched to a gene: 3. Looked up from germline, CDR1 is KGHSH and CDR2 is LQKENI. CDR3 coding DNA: TGTGCCAGCTCACCAGACGGGAGGGGAAACATTCAGTACTTC. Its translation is CASSPDGRGNIQYF. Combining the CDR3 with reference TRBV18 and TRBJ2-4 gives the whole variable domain NAGVMQNPRHLVRRRGQEARLRCSPMKGHSHVYWYRQLPEEGLKFMVYLQKENIIDESGMPKERFSAEFPKEGPSILRIQQVVRGDSAAYFCASSPDGRGNIQYFGAGTRLSVL.

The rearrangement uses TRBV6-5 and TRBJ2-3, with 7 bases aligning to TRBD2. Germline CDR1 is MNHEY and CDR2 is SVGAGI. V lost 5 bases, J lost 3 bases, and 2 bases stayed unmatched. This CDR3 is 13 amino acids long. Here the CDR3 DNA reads TGTGCCAGCAGTAGCGGGGAGACAGATACGCAGTATTTT. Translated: CASSSGETDTQYF.

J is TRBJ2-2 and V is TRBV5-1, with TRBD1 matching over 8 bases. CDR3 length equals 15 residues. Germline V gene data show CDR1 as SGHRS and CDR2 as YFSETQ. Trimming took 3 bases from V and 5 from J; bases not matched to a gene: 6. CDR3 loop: CASSSDRGSTGELFF. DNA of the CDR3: TGCGCCAGCAGCTCAGACAGGGGTTCGACCGGGGAGCTGTTTTTT.

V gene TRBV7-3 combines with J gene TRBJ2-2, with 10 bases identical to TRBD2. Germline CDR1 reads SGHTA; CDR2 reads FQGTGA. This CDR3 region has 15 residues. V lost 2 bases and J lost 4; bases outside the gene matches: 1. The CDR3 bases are TGTGCCAGCAGCTTACTAGCGGGAGTCACCGGGGAGCTGTTTTTT. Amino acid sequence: CASSLLAGVTGELFF. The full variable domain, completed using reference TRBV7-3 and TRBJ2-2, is GAGVSQTPSNKVTEKGKYVELRCDPISGHTALYWYRQSLGQGPEFLIYFQGTGAADDSGLPNDRFFAVRPEGSVSTLKIQRTERGDSAVYLCASSLLAGVTGELFFGEGSRLTVL.

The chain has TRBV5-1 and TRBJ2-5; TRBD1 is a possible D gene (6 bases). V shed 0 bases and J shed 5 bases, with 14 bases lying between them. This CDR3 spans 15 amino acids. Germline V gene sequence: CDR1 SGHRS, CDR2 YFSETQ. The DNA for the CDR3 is TGCGCCAGCAGCTTGGTACAGGGTGGCAGGGAGACCCAGTACTTC. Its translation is CASSLVQGGRETQYF.

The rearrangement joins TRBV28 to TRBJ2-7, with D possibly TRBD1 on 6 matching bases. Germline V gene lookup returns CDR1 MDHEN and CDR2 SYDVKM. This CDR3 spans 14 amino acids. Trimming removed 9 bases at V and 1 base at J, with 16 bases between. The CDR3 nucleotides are TGTGCCAGTATAAAACAGGGCACGTCCTACGAGCAGTACTTC. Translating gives CASIKQGTSYEQYF.

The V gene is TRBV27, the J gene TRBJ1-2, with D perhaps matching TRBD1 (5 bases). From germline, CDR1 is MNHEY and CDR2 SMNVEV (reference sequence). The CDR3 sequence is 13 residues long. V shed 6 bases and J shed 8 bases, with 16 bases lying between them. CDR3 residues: CASRRGTGGGYTF. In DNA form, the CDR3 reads TGTGCCAGCAGAAGAGGGACGGGTGGAGGCTACACCTTC.

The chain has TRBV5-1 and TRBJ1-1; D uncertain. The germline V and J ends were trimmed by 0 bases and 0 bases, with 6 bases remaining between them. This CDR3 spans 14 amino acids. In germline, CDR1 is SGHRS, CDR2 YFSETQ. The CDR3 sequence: CASSLGGLNTEAFF. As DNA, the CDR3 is TGCGCCAGCAGCTTGGGAGGCTTGAACACTGAAGCTTTCTTT. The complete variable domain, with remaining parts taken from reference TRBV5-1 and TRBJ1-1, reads KAGVTQTPRYLIKTRGQQVTLSCSPISGHRSVSWYQQTPGQGLQFLFEYFSETQRNKGNFPGRFSGRQFSNSRSEMNVSTLELGDSALYLCASSLGGLNTEAFFGQGTRLTVV.